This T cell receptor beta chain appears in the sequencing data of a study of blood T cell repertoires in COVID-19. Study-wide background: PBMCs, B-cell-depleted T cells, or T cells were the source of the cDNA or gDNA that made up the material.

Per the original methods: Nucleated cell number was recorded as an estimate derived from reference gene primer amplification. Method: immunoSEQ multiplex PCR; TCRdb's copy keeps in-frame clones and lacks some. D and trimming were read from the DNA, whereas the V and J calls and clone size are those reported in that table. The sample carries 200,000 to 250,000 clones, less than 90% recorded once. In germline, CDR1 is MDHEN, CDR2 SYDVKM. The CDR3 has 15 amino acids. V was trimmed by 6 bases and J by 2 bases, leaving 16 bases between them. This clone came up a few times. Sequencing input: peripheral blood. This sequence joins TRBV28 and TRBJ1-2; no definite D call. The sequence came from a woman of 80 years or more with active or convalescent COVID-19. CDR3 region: CASRLMGSENYGYTF. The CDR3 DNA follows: TGTGCCAGCAGGCTTATGGGGAGTGAAAACTATGGCTACACCTTC.